This entry describes one TCR beta chain. The antigen is undetermined. Primers included in the PCR were 60 Vbeta and 13 Jbeta primers. The repertoire was sequenced with immunoSEQ multiplex PCR; TCRdb's copy has only in-frame clones and lacks some. The sample carries hundreds of thousands of clones, roughly 85% recorded once. The V gene end was trimmed by 6 bases and the J gene end by 4 bases; junction bases not matched to a gene: 7. CDR1 and CDR2 from the germline V gene are LNHDA and SQIVND (reference sequence). The CDR3 runs to 15 residues. This sample is drawn from a study of cytomegalovirus exposure and HLA in healthy donors. Study-wide results and caveats: With high specificity and sensitivity, the classifier reportedly diagnosed cytomegalovirus status.

What was sequenced was PBMCs. The V call is TRBV19, the J call TRBJ2-1; TRBD2 matches 9 bases. The clonotype was recovered from a male donor in good health and CMV-seronegative. The CDR3 loop reads CASRTGTSSYNEQFF. The CDR3 nucleotides read TGTGCCAGTAGAACCGGGACTAGCTCATACAATGAGCAGTTCTTC.